Each of the 17 T cell receptor beta chains below was sequenced from the same sample in a study of blood T cell repertoires in COVID-19. Method: immunoSEQ multiplex PCR; TCRdb's copy keeps in-frame clones and lacks some. This sample carries 60,000 to 75,000 clones, approximately 85% of them seen once, and the ten largest clones take around 20%. Sample: peripheral blood. The receptors were sampled from a human donor in a cohort sampled during active COVID-19.

This chain joins TRBV6-5 and TRBJ1-5; maybe TRBD1 (5 bases). Germline CDR1 and CDR2: MNHEY and SVGAGI. The CDR3 consists of 14 residues. V was cut by 6 bases and J by 5 bases, with 14 bases left in between. CDR3: CASSAAGGYQPQHF. The CDR3 coding sequence is TGTGCCAGCAGCGCCGCCGGGGGTTATCAGCCCCAGCATTTT.

This chain connects TRBV25-1 to TRBJ1-1, with D possibly TRBD1 on 5 matching bases. From germline, CDR1 is MGHDK and CDR2 SYGVNS. There are 14 residues in the CDR3. With 1 base removed from V and 1 base from J, the gap between germline ends came to 7 bases. As DNA, the CDR3 is TGTGCCAGCAGTGAATTGGACACGAACACTGAAGCTTTCTTT. Translating it yields CASSELDTNTEAFF.

The chain carries TRBV29-1 and TRBJ1-1; the D gene is possibly TRBD1 (5 bases). V lost 3 bases, J lost 5 bases, and 7 bases lay in between. The CDR3 length is 11 residues. Germline V gene lookup returns CDR1 SQVTM and CDR2 ANQGSEA. The CDR3 coding sequence is TGCAGCGTTGAGGACAAGACTGAAGCTTTCTTT. Translation gives CSVEDKTEAFF.

This chain joins TRBV3-1 (or the pseudogene TRBV3-2) and TRBJ2-7, with D possibly being TRBD1 (5 bases). The CDR3 is 16 residues long. V was trimmed by 1 base and J by 3 bases, leaving 16 bases between them. Looked up from germline, CDR1 is LGHDT and CDR2 is YNNKEL (reference sequence). In DNA form, the CDR3 reads TGTGCCAGCAGCCAAGGGATGGGGCTAGAAGGCTACGAGCAGTACTTC. Amino acid sequence: CASSQGMGLEGYEQYF.

A note on this clone: The junction departs from germline at one end; a sequencing error may be responsible. V and J are TRBV7-8 and TRBJ2-5; 9 bases are a match to TRBD2. The CDR3 has 16 residues. Germline V gives CDR1 SGHVS, CDR2 FQNEAQ. In DNA form, the CDR3 reads TGTGCCAGCAGCCTAGCTAGCGGGGCTGAGGAAGAGACCCAGTACTTC. It is translated as CASSLASGAEEETQYF.

The chain combines TRBV18 with TRBJ1-2, with D hard to call. Trimming removed 1 base from V and 6 bases from J, with 9 bases in between. Looked up from germline, CDR1 is KGHSH and CDR2 is LQKENI. The CDR3 runs 13 residues. The CDR3 loop reads CASSPRSIDGYTF. CDR3 nucleotide sequence: TGTGCCAGCTCACCACGGAGTATAGATGGCTACACCTTC.

V gene TRBV18 combines with J gene TRBJ1-1; TRBD1 is a possible D gene (6 bases). V lost 2 bases and J 6 bases, leaving 13 bases between the germline ends. The CDR3 contains 14 residues. In germline, CDR1 is KGHSH, CDR2 LQKENI. The CDR3 bases are TGTGCCAGCTCACCAGACCGACAGGCTGCTGAAGCTTTCTTT. Amino acid sequence: CASSPDRQAAEAFF.

CDR3 sequence: CASSFGTGTGTYEQYF. The CDR3 DNA is TGTGCCAGCAGCTTTGGCACCGGGACAGGGACCTACGAGCAGTACTTC. The chain employs TRBV13 and TRBJ2-7, with 9 bases identical to TRBD1. The V segment lost 3 bases and the J segment 2 bases; nucleotides outside the gene matches: 8. There are 16 residues in the CDR3. From germline, CDR1 is PRHDT and CDR2 FYEKMQ (reference sequence). Drawing the rest from reference TRBV13 and TRBJ2-7, the complete variable domain is AAGVIQSPRHLIKEKRETATLKCYPIPRHDTVYWYQQGPGQDPQFLISFYEKMQSDKGSIPDRFSAQQFSDYHSELNMSSLELGDSALYFCASSFGTGTGTYEQYFGPGTRLTVT.

The V call is TRBV10-3, the J call TRBJ2-3; TRBD1 matches 8 bases. Germline trimming cut 0 bases from V and 3 bases from J; bases unmatched to any gene: 2. Germline loops: CDR1 ENHRY, CDR2 SYGVKD. The CDR3 is made up of 15 amino acids. As DNA, the CDR3 is TGTGCCATCAGTGAGTCGGACAGGGAAACAGATACGCAGTATTTT. Its translation is CAISESDRETDTQYF.

V usage is TRBV24-1 and J usage is TRBJ2-2; D might be TRBD2 (7 bases). The germline V gene encodes CDR1 KGHDR and CDR2 SFDVKD. Trimming pared 3 bases from V and 6 bases from J, leaving 13 bases between. The CDR3 contains 15 residues. In DNA, the CDR3 is TGTGCCACCAGTGATCGGGGGGCAAGCTCCGGGGAGCTGTTTTTT. The encoded protein is CATSDRGASSGELFF.

This clone was counted a few times. The genes are TRBV30 and TRBJ1-2; the match to TRBD1 covers 7 bases. V trimming: 3 bases; J trimming: 7 bases; junction bases outside the gene matches: 5. The CDR3 length is 12 residues. Germline V gene sequence: CDR1 GTSNPN, CDR2 SVGIG (reference sequence). CDR3 nucleotide sequence: TGTGCCTGGAGAGACAGGGTGGCTGGCTACACCTTC. Translated, it gives CAWRDRVAGYTF.

The chain combines TRBV19 with TRBJ1-1; no definite D call. The CDR3 is 14 residues long. The germline gives CDR1 LNHDA, CDR2 SQIVND (reference sequence). V lost 6 bases to trimming and J lost 3 bases, with 14 bases between them. CDR3 DNA: TGTGCCAGTAGCCCGGGAGCCCCTGACACTGAAGCTTTCTTT. Translation: CASSPGAPDTEAFF.

V gene TRBV7-2 combines with J gene TRBJ1-2; 8 nucleotides align to TRBD1. This CDR3 contains 14 residues. Per the germline V gene, CDR1 is SGHTA and CDR2 is FQGNSA. The V segment lost 2 bases and the J segment 4 bases; nucleotides outside the gene matches: 3. CDR3 sequence reads: CASSLNTGGYGYTF. CDR3 DNA: TGTGCCAGCAGCTTAAATACAGGGGGCTATGGCTACACCTTC.

The chain has TRBV9 and TRBJ2-2; 9 bases map to TRBD2. Germline assignment: CDR1 SGDLS and CDR2 YYNGEE. The CDR3 is 17 amino acids. With 0 bases clipped from V and 0 bases from J, the junction kept 3 bases outside the gene matches. This chain's CDR3 is CASSVVSGGTNTGELFF. The CDR3 region has the DNA TGTGCCAGCAGCGTAGTAAGCGGGGGGACGAACACCGGGGAGCTGTTTTTT.

The chain links TRBV9 to TRBJ2-1; TRBD2 aligns across 7 bases. Germline-derived CDR1 and CDR2 are SGDLS and YYNGEE. This CDR3 spans 14 amino acids. J was trimmed by 3 bases and V by 2 bases; bases with no gene match: 2. The CDR3 region is CASSVGLDYNEQFF. CDR3 in DNA: TGTGCCAGCAGCGTCGGACTAGACTACAATGAGCAGTTCTTC.

The J gene is TRBJ2-5, the V gene TRBV24-1; 9 bases are shared with TRBD1. With 4 bases clipped from V and 4 bases from J, the junction kept 12 bases outside the gene matches. The CDR3 is made up of 17 amino acids. CDR1 and CDR2 from the germline V gene are KGHDR and SFDVKD. Written as DNA, the CDR3 is TGTGCCACCAGTGAAACACTCAAAACAGGGGGCAGAGAGACCCAGTACTTC. The encoded protein is CATSETLKTGGRETQYF.

The CDR3 spells CATATGASSGNTIYF. CDR3 DNA sequence: TGTGCCACCGCGACAGGGGCCTCCTCTGGAAACACCATATATTTT. This chain joins TRBV10-3 and TRBJ1-3; 8 positions agree with TRBD1. Per the germline V gene, CDR1 is ENHRY and CDR2 is SYGVKD. After removal of 10 bases from V and 0 bases from J, the junction contained 8 bases not matched to a gene. CDR3 length equals 15 residues.